This is a list of T cell receptor beta chains from one sample in a study of T cell repertoires in cytomegalovirus infection. TCRdb re-called the reads through MiXCR, storing one row per CDR3 protein. This table has about 470,000 distinct CDR3 sequences, about 39% appearing once. For these receptors, no antigen is known. The sample consisted of cultured PBMCs, taken from culture after CMV antigen stimulation. Receptors were obtained from a human donor in good health (CMV status not recorded). Some clones in this sample may be carry-over from other donors' samples. CDR3s include the opening cysteine and the closing phenylalanine or tryptophan. D genes are given only for firm matches. Some rows have no size entry. The others give once, few or many, or a class for an expanded clone.

j_call clone_size v_call d_call cdr3_aa cdr3_nt
TRBJ1-1 . TRBV19 . CASSILPGANTEAFF TGTGCCAGTAGTATCCTGCCGGGGGCGAACACTGAAGCTTTCTTT
TRBJ2-1 . TRBV5-5 TRBD2 CASSTIAGEWDNEQFF TGTGCCAGCAGCACAATAGCGGGAGAATGGGACAATGAGCAGTTCTTC
TRBJ2-3 . TRBV6-6 . CASTLWTLGSTDTQYF TGTGCCAGCACCCTCTGGACCCTTGGAAGCACAGATACGCAGTATTTT
TRBJ1-1 . TRBV5-1 . CASSLPGTPEAFF TGCGCCAGCAGCTTGCCAGGGACACCTGAAGCTTTCTTT
TRBJ1-1 once TRBV19 TRBD1 CASSGDSWGNTEAFF TGTGCCAGTAGCGGGGACAGTTGGGGGAACACTGAAGCTTTCTTT
TRBJ2-5 many TRBV11-2 TRBD2 CASSLGLAGEETQYF TGTGCCAGCAGCTTAGGACTAGCGGGCGAAGAGACCCAGTACTTC
TRBJ1-3 few TRBV7-2 TRBD1 CASRKTGGPGNTIYF TGTGCCAGCAGGAAGACAGGGGGCCCTGGAAACACCATATATTTT
TRBJ2-1 . TRBV7-9 . CASSSGWGLSSYNEQFF TGTGCCAGCAGCTCCGGTTGGGGGTTGAGCTCCTACAATGAGCAGTTCTTC
TRBJ2-3 . TRBV2 . CASSYTPATTDTQYF TGTGCCAGCAGTTATACTCCGGCCACCACAGATACGCAGTATTTT
TRBJ2-5 . TRBV7-6 TRBD2 CASSPGGSGETQYF TGTGCCAGCAGCCCGGGGGGGTCAGGAGAGACCCAGTACTTC
TRBJ1-5 few TRBV4-1 . CASSQGGRQPQHF TGCGCCAGCAGCCAAGGGGGTCGTCAGCCCCAGCATTTT
TRBJ2-5 . TRBV5-4 TRBD1 CASSQPGTGGETQYF TGTGCCAGCAGCCAGCCCGGGACAGGCGGGGAGACCCAGTACTTC
TRBJ1-2 few TRBV19 . CASSKGRLANYGYTF TGTGCCAGTAGTAAGGGGCGCCTCGCTAACTATGGCTACACCTTC
TRBJ1-6 few TRBV28 . CASSPFRVTGNSPLHF TGTGCCAGCAGTCCCTTTCGGGTAACGGGTAATTCACCCCTCCACTTT
TRBJ1-1 . TRBV5-1 TRBD1 CASNPLGQGSLLMNTEAFF TGCGCCAGCAACCCGTTGGGACAGGGCTCTTTGCTCATGAACACTGAAGCTTTCTTT
TRBJ2-3 . TRBV6-6 TRBD2 CASRPTSGRPDTQYF TGTGCCAGCAGACCGACTAGCGGGAGACCAGATACGCAGTATTTT
TRBJ2-3 . TRBV6-5 TRBD1 CASSLDATGEIDTQYF TGTGCCAGCAGTTTGGATGCGACAGGGGAGATAGATACGCAGTATTTT
TRBJ2-3 few TRBV10-3 TRBD2 CAIREASGSGIDTQYF TGTGCCATCAGGGAGGCTAGCGGGAGCGGAATAGATACGCAGTATTTT
TRBJ1-1 few TRBV4-1 TRBD1 CASSQEPRLTGGTEAFF TGCGCCAGCAGCCAAGAGCCCCGGTTGACAGGGGGAACTGAAGCTTTCTTT
TRBJ2-1 . TRBV10-3 . CAISESMGGRPDEQFF TGTGCCATCAGTGAGTCGATGGGGGGGCGCCCAGATGAGCAGTTCTTC
TRBJ2-3 . TRBV7-2 TRBD2 CASSSQAGSTTDTQYF TGTGCCAGCAGCTCCCAAGCGGGGTCGACCACAGATACGCAGTATTTT
TRBJ2-7 few TRBV7-4 TRBD1 CASSPGTDRYEQYF TGTGCCAGCAGCCCCGGGACAGACAGATACGAGCAGTACTTC
TRBJ1-6 . TRBV9 . CASSVDGGNSPLHF TGTGCCAGCAGCGTAGACGGGGGCAATTCACCCCTCCACTTT
TRBJ2-1 . TRBV19 . CASSKRNEQFF TGTGCCAGTAGTAAACGGAATGAGCAGTTCTTC